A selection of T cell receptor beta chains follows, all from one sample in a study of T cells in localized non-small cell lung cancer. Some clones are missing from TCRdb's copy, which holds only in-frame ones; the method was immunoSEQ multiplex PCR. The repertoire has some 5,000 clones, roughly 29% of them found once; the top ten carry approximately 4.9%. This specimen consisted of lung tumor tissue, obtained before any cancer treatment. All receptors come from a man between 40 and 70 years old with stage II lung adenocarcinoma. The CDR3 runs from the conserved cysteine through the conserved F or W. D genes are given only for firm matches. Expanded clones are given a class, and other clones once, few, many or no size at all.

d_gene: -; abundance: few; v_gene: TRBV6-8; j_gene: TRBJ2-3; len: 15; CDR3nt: TGTGCCAGCAGCTCGGAAGGACTTAGCACAGATACGCAGTATTTT; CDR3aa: CASSSEGLSTDTQYF
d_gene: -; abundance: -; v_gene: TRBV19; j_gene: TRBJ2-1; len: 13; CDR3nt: TGTGCCAGCGGACGTAGCACCTACAATGAGCAGTTCTTC; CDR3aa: CASGRSTYNEQFF
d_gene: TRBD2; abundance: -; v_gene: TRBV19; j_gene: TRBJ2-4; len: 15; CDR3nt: TGTGCCAGTAGCTCTCTAGCGGGAGGACAAAACATTCAGTACTTC; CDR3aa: CASSSLAGGQNIQYF
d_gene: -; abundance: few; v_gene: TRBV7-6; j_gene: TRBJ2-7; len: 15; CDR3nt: TGTGCCAGCAGCCTGAACGGGATCGCCTCCTACGAGCAGTACTTC; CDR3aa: CASSLNGIASYEQYF
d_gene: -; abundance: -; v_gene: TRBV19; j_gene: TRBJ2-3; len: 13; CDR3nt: TGTGCCAGTAGTATGCTAAGCACAGATACGCAGTATTTT; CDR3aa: CASSMLSTDTQYF
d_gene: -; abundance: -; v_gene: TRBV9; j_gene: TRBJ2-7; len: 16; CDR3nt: TGTGCCAGCAGCCCCCGGCTTGGGGGAGGATCATACGAGCAGTACTTC; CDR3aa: CASSPRLGGGSYEQYF
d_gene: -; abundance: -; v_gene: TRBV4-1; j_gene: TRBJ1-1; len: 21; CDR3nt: TGCGCCAGCAGCCAAGAGGTGTGGAACCCTGGACAAGCCTTCATGAACACTGAAGCTTTCTTT; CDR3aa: CASSQEVWNPGQAFMNTEAFF
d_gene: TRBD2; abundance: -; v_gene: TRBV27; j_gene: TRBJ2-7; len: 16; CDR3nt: TGTGCCAGCAGTCCGCAAGCTAGCGGGAGCGCTTCCGAGCAGTACTTC; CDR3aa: CASSPQASGSASEQYF
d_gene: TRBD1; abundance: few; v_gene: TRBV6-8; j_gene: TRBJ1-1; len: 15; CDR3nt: TGTGCCAGCAGTCTAGGCGAAGACAGGGGACGAGAAGCTTTCTTT; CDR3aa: CASSLGEDRGREAFF
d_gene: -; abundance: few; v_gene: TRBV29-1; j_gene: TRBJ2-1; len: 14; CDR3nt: TGCAGCGGGATGGGGATTTCTACCTACAATGAGCAGTTCTTC; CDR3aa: CSGMGISTYNEQFF
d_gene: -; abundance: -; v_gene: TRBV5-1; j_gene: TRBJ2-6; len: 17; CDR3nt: TGCGCCAGCAGCTTGGAACCTTGGGGGACTGGGGCCAACGTCCTGACTTTC; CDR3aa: CASSLEPWGTGANVLTF
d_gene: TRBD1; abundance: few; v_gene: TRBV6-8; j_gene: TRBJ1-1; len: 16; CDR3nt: TGTGCCAGCAGTTATCGAGGGACAGGGTCCAACACTGAAGCTTTCTTT; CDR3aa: CASSYRGTGSNTEAFF
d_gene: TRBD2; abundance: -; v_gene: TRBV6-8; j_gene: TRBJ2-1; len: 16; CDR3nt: TGTGCCAGCAGTTACCTTACTAGCGGCCTTTACAATGAGCAGTTCTTC; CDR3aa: CASSYLTSGLYNEQFF
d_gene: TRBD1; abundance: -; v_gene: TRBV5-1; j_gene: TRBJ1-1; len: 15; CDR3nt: TGCGCCAGCAGCTTAGGAATGGGACAGGGGGTTCGGACTTTCTTT; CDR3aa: CASSLGMGQGVRTFF
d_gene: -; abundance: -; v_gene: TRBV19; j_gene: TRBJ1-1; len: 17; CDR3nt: TGTGCCAGTAGTATCCCGTGTGGGGAGGGAAGGAACACTGAAGCTTTCTTT; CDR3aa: CASSIPCGEGRNTEAFF
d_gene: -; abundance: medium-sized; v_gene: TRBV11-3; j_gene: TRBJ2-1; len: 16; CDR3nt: TGTGCCAGCAGCTTAAGGTGGGATCCGGGGTACAATGAGCAGTTCTTC; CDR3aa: CASSLRWDPGYNEQFF
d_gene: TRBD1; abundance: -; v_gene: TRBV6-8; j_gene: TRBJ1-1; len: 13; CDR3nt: TGTGCCAGCAGTTACCGGCAGGGGGGAGAAGCTTTCTTT; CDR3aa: CASSYRQGGEAFF
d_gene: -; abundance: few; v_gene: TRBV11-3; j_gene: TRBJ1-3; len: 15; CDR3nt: TGTGCCAGCAGCTTAGGAGGTGAAGATGGAAACACCATATATTTT; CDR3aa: CASSLGGEDGNTIYF
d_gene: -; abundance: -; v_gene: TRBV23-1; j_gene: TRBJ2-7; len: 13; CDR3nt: TGCGCCAGTTACTGGGGGCTCTCCTACGAGCAGTACTTC; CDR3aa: CASYWGLSYEQYF
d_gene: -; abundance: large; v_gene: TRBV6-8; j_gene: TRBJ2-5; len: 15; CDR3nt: TGTGCCAGCAGTTCCCCCTCGGGGAGCTGGGAGACCCAGTACTTC; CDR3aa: CASSSPSGSWETQYF
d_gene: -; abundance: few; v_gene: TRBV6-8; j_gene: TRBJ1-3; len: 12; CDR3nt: TGTGCCATCCAGGGTGATGGAAACACCATATATTTT; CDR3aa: CAIQGDGNTIYF
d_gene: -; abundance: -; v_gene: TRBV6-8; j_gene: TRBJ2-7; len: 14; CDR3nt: TGTGCCAGCAGTCAGGGGTGGGCCTCCTACGAGCAGTACTTC; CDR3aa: CASSQGWASYEQYF
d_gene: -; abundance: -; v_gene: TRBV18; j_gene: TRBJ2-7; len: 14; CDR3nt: TGTGCCAGCTCACCGGGGACCGCTGCACGGGAGCAGTACTTC; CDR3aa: CASSPGTAAREQYF
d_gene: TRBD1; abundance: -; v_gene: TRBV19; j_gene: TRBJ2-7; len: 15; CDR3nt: TGTGCCAGTAGTATTAATCGACAGGGGGCCTACGAGCAGTACTTC; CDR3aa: CASSINRQGAYEQYF
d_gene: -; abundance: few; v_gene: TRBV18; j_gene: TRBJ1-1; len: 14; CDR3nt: TGTGCCAGCTCCCCAGGGTGGGTGAACACTGAAGCTTTCTTT; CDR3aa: CASSPGWVNTEAFF
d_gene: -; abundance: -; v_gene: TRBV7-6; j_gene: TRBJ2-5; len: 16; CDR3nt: TGTGCCAGCAGCTTAACTCCAGCGGGTCTCCAAGAGACCCAGTACTTC; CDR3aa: CASSLTPAGLQETQYF
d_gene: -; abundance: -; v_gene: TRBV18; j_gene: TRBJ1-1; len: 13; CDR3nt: TGTGCCAGCTCACGTCCGAAAGACACTGAAGCTTTCTTT; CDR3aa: CASSRPKDTEAFF
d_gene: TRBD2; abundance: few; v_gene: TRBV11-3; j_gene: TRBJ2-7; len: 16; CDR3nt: TGTGCCAGCAGCCCGGAAGGGGTAGCGGGAGGAAGCGAGCAGTACTTC; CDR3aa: CASSPEGVAGGSEQYF
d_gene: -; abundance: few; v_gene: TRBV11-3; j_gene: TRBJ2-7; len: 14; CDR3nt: TGTGCCAGCAGCTCCCCGGGTAGAAGGGACGAGCAGTACTTC; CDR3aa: CASSSPGRRDEQYF
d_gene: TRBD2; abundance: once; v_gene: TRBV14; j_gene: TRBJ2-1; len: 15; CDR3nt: TGTGCCAGCAGCCAAACAGCGGGAGGGGGGAATGAGCAGTTCTTC; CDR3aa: CASSQTAGGGNEQFF
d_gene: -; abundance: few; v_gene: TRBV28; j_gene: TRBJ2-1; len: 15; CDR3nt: TGTGCCAGCAGTTTACTGTCGTATCAAGACAATGAGCAGTTCTTC; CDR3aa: CASSLLSYQDNEQFF
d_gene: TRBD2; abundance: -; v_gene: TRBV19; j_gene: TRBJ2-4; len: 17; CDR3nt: TGTGCCAGTAGTATCCCGGGACTAGCGACTGTAGGAAACATTCAGTACTTC; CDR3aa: CASSIPGLATVGNIQYF
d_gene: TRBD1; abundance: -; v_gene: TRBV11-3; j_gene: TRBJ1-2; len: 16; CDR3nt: TGTGCCAGCAGCCCGGGACAGGGGGCAGAGGGCTATGGCTACACCTTC; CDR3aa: CASSPGQGAEGYGYTF
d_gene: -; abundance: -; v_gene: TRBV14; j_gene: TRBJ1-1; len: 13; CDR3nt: TGTGCCAGCAGCCAAGCCATCCACACTGAAGCTTTCTTT; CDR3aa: CASSQAIHTEAFF
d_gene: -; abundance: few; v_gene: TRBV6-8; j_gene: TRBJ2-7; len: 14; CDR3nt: TGTGCCAGCAGTTATACCTCCTCTGCGCACGAGCAGTACTTC; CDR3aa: CASSYTSSAHEQYF
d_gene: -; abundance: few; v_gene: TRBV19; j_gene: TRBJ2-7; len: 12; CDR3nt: TGTGCCAGTAGTAGGAGGCCTAACGAGCAGTACTTC; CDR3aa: CASSRRPNEQYF
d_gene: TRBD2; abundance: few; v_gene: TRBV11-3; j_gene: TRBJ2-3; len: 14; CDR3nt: TGTGCCAGCATCCTCTCAGGCGGGAGGGATACGCAGTATTTT; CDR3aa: CASILSGGRDTQYF
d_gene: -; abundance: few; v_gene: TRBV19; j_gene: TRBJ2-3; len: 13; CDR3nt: TGTGCCAGTAGTATTTTTACCACAGATACGCAGTATTTT; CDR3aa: CASSIFTTDTQYF
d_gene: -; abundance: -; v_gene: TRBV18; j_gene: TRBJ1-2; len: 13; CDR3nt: TGTGCCAGCTCACAGGAACAGAACTATGGCTACACCTTC; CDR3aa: CASSQEQNYGYTF
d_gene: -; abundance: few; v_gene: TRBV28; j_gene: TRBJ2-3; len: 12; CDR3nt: TGTGCCAGCAGTTCAAGTTCAGATACGCAGTATTTT; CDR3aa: CASSSSSDTQYF
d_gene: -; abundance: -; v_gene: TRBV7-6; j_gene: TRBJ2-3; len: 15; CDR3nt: TGTGCCAGCAGCGTGCAGGCGAGGATCACAGATACGCAGTATTTT; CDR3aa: CASSVQARITDTQYF
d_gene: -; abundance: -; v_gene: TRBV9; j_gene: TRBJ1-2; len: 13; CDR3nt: TGTGCCGTTAGGGGGGCCCCTGGCTATGGCTACACCTTC; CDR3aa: CAVRGAPGYGYTF
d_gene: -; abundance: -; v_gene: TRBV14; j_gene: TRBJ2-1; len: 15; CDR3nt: TGTGCCAGCAGCCAAGCAGGGGGAGGGCCAGGTGAGCAGTTCTTC; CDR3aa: CASSQAGGGPGEQFF
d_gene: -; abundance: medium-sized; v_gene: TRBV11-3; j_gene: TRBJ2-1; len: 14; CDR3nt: TGTGCCAGCAGCCCCTGGTCTCTCTACAATGAGCAGTTCTTC; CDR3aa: CASSPWSLYNEQFF
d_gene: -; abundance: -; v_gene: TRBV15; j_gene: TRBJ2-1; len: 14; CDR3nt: TGTGCCACCAGCAGAGAAGACGGCCTTAATGAGCAGTTCTTC; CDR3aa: CATSREDGLNEQFF
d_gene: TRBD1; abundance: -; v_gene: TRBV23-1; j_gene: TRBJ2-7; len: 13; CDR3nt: TGCGCCAGCAGCTTCGGGACAGGGGGCGAGCAGTACTTC; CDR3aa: CASSFGTGGEQYF
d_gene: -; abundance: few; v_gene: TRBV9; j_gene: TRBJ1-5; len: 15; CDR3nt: TGTGCCAGCAGCGTAGGGGCCTATAGCAATCAGCCCCAGCATTTT; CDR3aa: CASSVGAYSNQPQHF
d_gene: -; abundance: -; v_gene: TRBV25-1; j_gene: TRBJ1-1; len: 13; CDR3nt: TGTGCCAGCACGAAAGGGAGAAACACTGAAGCTTTCTTT; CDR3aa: CASTKGRNTEAFF
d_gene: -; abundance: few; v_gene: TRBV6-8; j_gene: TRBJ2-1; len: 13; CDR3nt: TGTGCCATCACTACAGGGAATTTGGATGAGCAGTTCTTC; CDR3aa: CAITTGNLDEQFF
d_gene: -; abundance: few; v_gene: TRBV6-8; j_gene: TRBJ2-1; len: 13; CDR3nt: TGTGCCAGCAGCAGGAACTTTAACAATGAGCAGTTCTTC; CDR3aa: CASSRNFNNEQFF
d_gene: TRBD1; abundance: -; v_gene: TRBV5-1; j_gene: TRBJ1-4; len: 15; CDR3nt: TGCGCCAGCAGGGACAGGGGGTTTTCTAATGAAAAACTGTTTTTT; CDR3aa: CASRDRGFSNEKLFF
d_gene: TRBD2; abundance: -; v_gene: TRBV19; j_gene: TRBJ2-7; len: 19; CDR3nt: TGTGCCAGTAGTACCCCGGTCCGGAGGGAGCGGGAGCGTACCTACGAGCAGTACTTC; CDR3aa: CASSTPVRRERERTYEQYF